The clone carrying this T cell receptor (beta chain) was recorded many times. Its antigen is undetermined. This sample was taken from a study of molecular identifiers for immune sequencing clone quantification. Study outcomes and limitations: Effector cells had over 97% of their molecules in clones above 20 RNA copies, while naive cells had under 1%.

Germline V gene lookup returns CDR1 SGHRS and CDR2 YFSETQ. Trimming stripped 2 bases from V and 0 bases from J, with 9 bases between. This CDR3 is 14 amino acids long. Naive CD8 T cells underwent sorting with the CD8+CD4-CCR7+CD45RA+ definition. It was with previously described methods and listed TCR primers that bulk TCR libraries were made. MiXCR, run by TCRdb on the PCR reads, gives a single entry per CDR3 protein. The data hold some 89,000 distinct CDR3 sequences, with 20% to 25% observed a single time. The source material was naive CD8+ T cells from blood, with Jurkat cell RNA spiked in. Subset defined: FACS-sorted CD8+CD4-CCR7+CD45RA+ naive T cells. The chain carries TRBV5-1 and TRBJ2-7, with a weak D call TRBD1 (5 bases). The source is a human donor in good health. Some libraries in this study had Jurkat cell RNA spiked in. DNA of the CDR3: TGCGCCAGCAGCTTTGACAGAAGCTCCTACGAGCAGTACTTC. This gives the protein CASSFDRSSYEQYF.